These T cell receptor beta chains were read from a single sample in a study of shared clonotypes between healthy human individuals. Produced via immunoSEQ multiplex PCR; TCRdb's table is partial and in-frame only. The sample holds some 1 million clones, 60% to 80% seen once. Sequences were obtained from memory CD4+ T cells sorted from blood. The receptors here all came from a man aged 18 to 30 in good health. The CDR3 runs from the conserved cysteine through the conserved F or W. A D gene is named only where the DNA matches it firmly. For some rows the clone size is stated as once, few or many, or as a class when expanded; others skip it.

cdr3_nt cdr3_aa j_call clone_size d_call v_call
TGTGCCACCAGCAGAGATCGGACAGGGGGCCTTCGAAACACCATATATTTT CATSRDRTGGLRNTIYF TRBJ1-3 NA TRBD1 TRBV15
TGTGCCAGCAGTTCCACCCAAAGGGGGGGACAGACCCACACAGATACGCAGTATTTT CASSSTQRGGQTHTDTQYF TRBJ2-3 few NA TRBV28
TGTGCCATCAGGCGGGAGGGAACTGAAGCTTTCTTT CAIRREGTEAFF TRBJ1-1 few NA TRBV10-3
TGCGCCAGCAGCCAAGGTTTGACAGATACTCACACTGAAGCTTTCTTT CASSQGLTDTHTEAFF TRBJ1-1 NA NA TRBV4-3
TGTGCCAGCACCTCCAAAGGGAACACCGGGGAGCTGTTTTTT CASTSKGNTGELFF TRBJ2-2 NA NA TRBV6-1
TGTGCCAGCAGGTTGGGCGGATCGGTGGGTGAGCAGTACTTC CASRLGGSVGEQYF TRBJ2-7 NA NA TRBV11-1
TGTGCCAGCAGCTTCGGGGAGACCCAGTACTTC CASSFGETQYF TRBJ2-5 NA NA TRBV7-2
TGTGCCAGTAGTCTTAGCGGGGGGGCCGGCGAGACCCAGTACTTC CASSLSGGAGETQYF TRBJ2-5 NA TRBD2 TRBV19
TGTGCCAGCAGCCAAAAAACAGCCTACGAGCAGTACTTC CASSQKTAYEQYF TRBJ2-7 few NA TRBV6-5
TGCGCCAGCAGCCTGTGGCGAGCGGACACCTATGGCTACACCTTC CASSLWRADTYGYTF TRBJ1-2 few NA TRBV4-3
TGTGCCAGCAGCTTAGGTAGGAGACAGGAGGACTACAATGAGCAGTTCTTC CASSLGRRQEDYNEQFF TRBJ2-1 NA NA TRBV7-2
TGTGCCAGCAGTGAAAGGAAGGGGACTGAAGCTTTCTTT CASSERKGTEAFF TRBJ1-1 NA NA TRBV6-1
TGTGCCAGCAGTGGAGACAAACAGGGTAGCGGGGTTCGGGCTGAAGCTTTCTTT CASSGDKQGSGVRAEAFF TRBJ1-1 NA NA TRBV25-1
TGTGCCAGTAGTAACGGGGGTCGCAATCAGCCCCAGCATTTT CASSNGGRNQPQHF TRBJ1-5 NA NA TRBV19
TGTGCCAGCAGTGAAGGGGTGGGTTTTGGAGAAGCTTTCTTT CASSEGVGFGEAFF TRBJ1-1 NA NA TRBV2
TGTGCCAGCAGCTTCCGGGGGTCTAATGAAAAACTGTTTTTT CASSFRGSNEKLFF TRBJ1-4 NA NA TRBV5-6
TGTGCCAGCAGCTTGGAATCTCGTTCGGAGACCCAGTACTTC CASSLESRSETQYF TRBJ2-5 NA NA TRBV5-4
TGTGCCAGCAGCTTAATCCACAGGGACGGTGGCTACACCTTC CASSLIHRDGGYTF TRBJ1-2 NA NA TRBV11-2
TGTGCCAGCAGCCTCGACAGCCAAGAGACCCAGTACTTC CASSLDSQETQYF TRBJ2-5 few NA TRBV7-9
TGTGCCATCAGTGACCGTCTACAGGGGAATAGTAAGAACACTGAAGCTTTCTTT CAISDRLQGNSKNTEAFF TRBJ1-1 once TRBD1 TRBV10-3
TGCGCCAGCAGCACCGCGGGTCGTGGCTCCTACGAGCAGTACTTC CASSTAGRGSYEQYF TRBJ2-7 once NA TRBV5-1
TGCGCCAGCAGGGGACTAGCGGGGGCCCACACCGGGGAGCTGTTTTTT CASRGLAGAHTGELFF TRBJ2-2 NA TRBD2 TRBV5-1
TGTGCCAGCAGCCATGCCGGGACAGGGGATAATGAAAAACTGTTTTTT CASSHAGTGDNEKLFF TRBJ1-4 few TRBD1 TRBV7-9
TGTGCCAGAAGCCCACCCCGGACAGGGGATGACACCGGGGAGCTGTTTTTT CARSPPRTGDDTGELFF TRBJ2-2 NA TRBD1 TRBV5-3
TGTGCCAGCAGGGGGACAGGAATCACAGATACGCAGTATTTT CASRGTGITDTQYF TRBJ2-3 NA TRBD1 TRBV28
TGTGCCAGCAGCCCTGACAGGTCCTTGGTGGAGCTGTTTTTT CASSPDRSLVELFF TRBJ2-2 NA NA TRBV5-6
TGTGCCAGCAGCTTACCAGGACAGCTGGGTCAAGAGACCCAGTACTTC CASSLPGQLGQETQYF TRBJ2-5 NA NA TRBV11-2
TGTGCCAGCAGCTCCATTAGCGTTATCCCAACTAGCACAGATACGCAGTATTTT CASSSISVIPTSTDTQYF TRBJ2-3 NA NA TRBV7-2
TGTGCCAGTAGTATCGGAATGGGGCTCAGCACAGATACGCAGTATTTT CASSIGMGLSTDTQYF TRBJ2-3 NA NA TRBV19
TGTGCCATCAGTGCTGGGCTAGCGGGATTCACAGATACGCAGTATTTT CAISAGLAGFTDTQYF TRBJ2-3 few TRBD2 TRBV10-3
TGCGCCAGCAGTGAGGGGAAAGGAAAGCAGTTCTTC CASSEGKGKQFF TRBJ2-1 many NA TRBV10-2
TGTGCCAGCAGCAAAGATTGCCGACTATTCACCTACGAGCAGTACTTC CASSKDCRLFTYEQYF TRBJ2-7 NA NA TRBV21-1
TGTGCCAGCAGCTTGGAGGGACTAGCGAGAAATGAGCAGTTCTTC CASSLEGLARNEQFF TRBJ2-1 NA TRBD2 TRBV5-4
TGTGCCAGCCTTACCCCGGGACAGGGGTCAGTCGAGCAGTACTTC CASLTPGQGSVEQYF TRBJ2-7 NA TRBD1 TRBV6-1
TGTGCCAGCAGCTTTAACCGGGACAGCTACGAGCAGTACTTC CASSFNRDSYEQYF TRBJ2-7 NA TRBD1 TRBV5-5
TGTGCCAGTAGGGGCAGGGATGGAGCTAACTATGGCTACACCTTC CASRGRDGANYGYTF TRBJ1-2 NA NA TRBV19
TGCGCCAGCAGCCAAGACTACAACTCCGCATTGGGCACTGAAGCTTTCTTT CASSQDYNSALGTEAFF TRBJ1-1 NA NA TRBV4-1
TGTGCTAGCAGCAACCGAGGGGGCGAGCAGTACTTC CASSNRGGEQYF TRBJ2-7 NA NA TRBV7-7
TGTGCCAGCAGGCCGGGGGCTAGATACACTGAAGCTTTCTTT CASRPGARYTEAFF TRBJ1-1 few NA TRBV28
TGTGCCAGCAGCACCCGCCGGGGGGGCTGGAATGAGCAGTTCTTC CASSTRRGGWNEQFF TRBJ2-1 NA TRBD2 TRBV7-2
TGTGCCAGCAGCGGGGGACACTACGAGCAGTACTTC CASSGGHYEQYF TRBJ2-7 NA NA TRBV2
TGTGCCAGCAGCTTATTGAGCGGACAGGGATCTGGCGAGTTCTTC CASSLLSGQGSGEFF TRBJ2-1 NA TRBD1 TRBV7-9
TGTGCCAGCTCAATATCGGGACTCGACTACAATGAGCAGTTCTTC CASSISGLDYNEQFF TRBJ2-1 NA NA TRBV18
TGTGCCAGCTCACCACCCCCGGTCTTTCAGCCTGAGCAGTTCTTC CASSPPPVFQPEQFF TRBJ2-1 NA NA TRBV18
TGTGCCAGCAGTTACTCGACGTCAGGGGGGGTCTCCGAGCAGTACTTC CASSYSTSGGVSEQYF TRBJ2-7 NA NA TRBV6-5
TGTGCCAGCATCACTAGCGGGAGGGCGCCTCCGAACTTC CASITSGRAPPNF TRBJ2-7 NA TRBD2 TRBV2
TGCGCCAGCAGCTTGGGGCAGGCCGCCAACGTCCTGACTTTC CASSLGQAANVLTF TRBJ2-6 NA NA TRBV5-1
TGTGCCTGGAGCCTGATAGACCGAACTAATGAAAAACTGTTTTTT CAWSLIDRTNEKLFF TRBJ1-4 once NA TRBV30
TGTGCCAGCAGTGTCCACGGCGGGACAGGGGTTGCAGATACGCAGTATTTT CASSVHGGTGVADTQYF TRBJ2-3 NA TRBD1 TRBV6-1
TGTGCCAGCAGTGAACTAGTTAGCTCCTACAATGAGCAGTTCTTC CASSELVSSYNEQFF TRBJ2-1 NA NA TRBV6-1
TGTGCCAGCAGCGTAGCTTGGCGGGCGAACGGCTACACCTTC CASSVAWRANGYTF TRBJ1-2 few NA TRBV9
TGCAGTGCACCAAGGGCCCTTGAAGCTTTCTTT CSAPRALEAFF TRBJ1-1 NA NA TRBV20-1
TGCGCCAGCAGACCCGACAGAACTGTCATGAACACTGAAGCTTTCTTT CASRPDRTVMNTEAFF TRBJ1-1 NA NA TRBV5-1
TGCGCCAGCAGCCCGACCGGGACTTTGAAGGACGAGCAGTACTTC CASSPTGTLKDEQYF TRBJ2-7 NA NA TRBV5-1
TGTGCCAGCAGTCCGACAGGGGTCAGCAATCAGCCCCAGCATTTT CASSPTGVSNQPQHF TRBJ1-5 NA TRBD1 TRBV28
TGTGCCAGCACCGCGGGGAGGACTTACAATGAGCAGTTCTTC CASTAGRTYNEQFF TRBJ2-1 NA NA TRBV9
TGTGCCAGCAGCCCACGCGGACGGGACACTGAAGCTTTCTTT CASSPRGRDTEAFF TRBJ1-1 NA NA TRBV7-2